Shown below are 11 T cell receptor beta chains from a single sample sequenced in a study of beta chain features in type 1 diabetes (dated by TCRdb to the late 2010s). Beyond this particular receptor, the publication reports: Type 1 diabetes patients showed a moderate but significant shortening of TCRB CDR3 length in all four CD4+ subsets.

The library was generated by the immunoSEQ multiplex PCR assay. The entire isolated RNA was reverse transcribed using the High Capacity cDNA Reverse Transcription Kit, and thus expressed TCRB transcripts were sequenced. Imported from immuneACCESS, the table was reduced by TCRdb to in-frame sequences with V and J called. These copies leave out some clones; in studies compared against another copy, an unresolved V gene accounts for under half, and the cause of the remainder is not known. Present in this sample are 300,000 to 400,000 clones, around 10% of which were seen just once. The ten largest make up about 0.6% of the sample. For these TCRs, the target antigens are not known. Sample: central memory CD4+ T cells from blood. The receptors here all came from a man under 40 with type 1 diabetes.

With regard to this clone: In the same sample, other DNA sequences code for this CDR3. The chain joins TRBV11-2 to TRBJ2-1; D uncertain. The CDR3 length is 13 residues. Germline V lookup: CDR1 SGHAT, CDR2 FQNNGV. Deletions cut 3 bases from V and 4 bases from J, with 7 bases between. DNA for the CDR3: TGTGCCAGCAGCTTGGTGGGATACAATGAGCAGTTCTTC. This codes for CASSLVGYNEQFF.

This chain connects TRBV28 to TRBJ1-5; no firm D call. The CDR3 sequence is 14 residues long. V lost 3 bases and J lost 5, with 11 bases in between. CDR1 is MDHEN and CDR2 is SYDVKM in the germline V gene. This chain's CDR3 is CASSFSGFDQPQHF. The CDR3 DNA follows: TGTGCCAGCAGTTTTTCGGGGTTCGATCAGCCCCAGCATTTT.

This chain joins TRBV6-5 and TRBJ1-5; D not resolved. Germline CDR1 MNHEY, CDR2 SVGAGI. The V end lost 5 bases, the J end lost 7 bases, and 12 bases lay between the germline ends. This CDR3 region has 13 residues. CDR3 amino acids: CASSEVLGQPQHF. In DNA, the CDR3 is TGTGCCAGCAGTGAGGTCCTGGGCCAGCCCCAGCATTTT.

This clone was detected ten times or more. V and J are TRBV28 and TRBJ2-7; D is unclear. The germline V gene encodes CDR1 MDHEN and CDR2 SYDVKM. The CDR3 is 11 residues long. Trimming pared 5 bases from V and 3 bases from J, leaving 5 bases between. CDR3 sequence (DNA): TGTGCCAGCAGTGTTGGCTACGAGCAGTACTTC. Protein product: CASSVGYEQYF.

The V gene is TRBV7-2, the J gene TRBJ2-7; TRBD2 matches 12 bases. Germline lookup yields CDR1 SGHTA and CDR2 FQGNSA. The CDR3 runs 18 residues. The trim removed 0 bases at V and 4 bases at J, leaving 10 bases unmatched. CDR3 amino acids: CASSLAAASGRVLYEQYF. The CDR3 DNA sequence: TGTGCCAGCAGCTTAGCTGCGGCTAGCGGGAGGGTCTTGTACGAGCAGTACTTC.

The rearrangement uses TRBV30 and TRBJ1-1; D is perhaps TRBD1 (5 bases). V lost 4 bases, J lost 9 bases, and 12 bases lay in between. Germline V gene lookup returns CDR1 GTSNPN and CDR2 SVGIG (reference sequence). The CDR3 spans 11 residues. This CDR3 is CAWNPGLKAFF. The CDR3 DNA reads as TGTGCCTGGAATCCGGGACTCAAAGCTTTCTTT.

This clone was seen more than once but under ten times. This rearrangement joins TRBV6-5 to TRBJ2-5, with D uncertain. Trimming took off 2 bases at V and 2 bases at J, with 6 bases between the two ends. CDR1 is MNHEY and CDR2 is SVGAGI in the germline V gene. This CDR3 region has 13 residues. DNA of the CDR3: TGTGCCAGCAGTTACGTTCCTCAAGAGACCCAGTACTTC. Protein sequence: CASSYVPQETQYF.

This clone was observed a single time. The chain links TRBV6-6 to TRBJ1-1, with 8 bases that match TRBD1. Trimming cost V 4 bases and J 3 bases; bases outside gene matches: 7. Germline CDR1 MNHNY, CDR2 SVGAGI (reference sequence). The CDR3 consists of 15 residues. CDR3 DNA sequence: TGTGCCAGCAGTTCTCCGACAGGGGCATACACTGAAGCTTTCTTT. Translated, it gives CASSSPTGAYTEAFF.

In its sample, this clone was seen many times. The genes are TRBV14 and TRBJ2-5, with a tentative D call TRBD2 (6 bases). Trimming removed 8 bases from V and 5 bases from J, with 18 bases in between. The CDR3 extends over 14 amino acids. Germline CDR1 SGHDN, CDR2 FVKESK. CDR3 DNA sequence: TGTGCCAGCTCCCCCCAGCGGGCACGGGAGACCCAGTACTTC. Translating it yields CASSPQRARETQYF.

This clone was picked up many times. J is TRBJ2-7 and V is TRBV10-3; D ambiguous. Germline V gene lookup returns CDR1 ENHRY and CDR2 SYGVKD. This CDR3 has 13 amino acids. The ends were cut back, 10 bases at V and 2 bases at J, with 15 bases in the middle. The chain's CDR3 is CANAVHGPYEQYF. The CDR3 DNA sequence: TGTGCCAACGCCGTCCACGGTCCCTACGAGCAGTACTTC.

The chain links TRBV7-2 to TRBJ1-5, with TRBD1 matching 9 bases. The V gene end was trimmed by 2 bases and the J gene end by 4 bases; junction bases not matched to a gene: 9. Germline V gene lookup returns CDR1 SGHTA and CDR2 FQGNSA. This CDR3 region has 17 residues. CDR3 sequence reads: CASSLRPLGQGNQPQHF. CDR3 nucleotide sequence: TGTGCCAGCAGCTTACGCCCTCTAGGACAGGGGAATCAGCCCCAGCATTTT.